These T cell receptor beta chains were read from a single sample in a study of shared T cell receptors in the human thymus. The assay was immunoSEQ multiplex PCR, and TCRdb's table has in-frame clones only and misses some. The profile shows under 850,000 clones, around nine tenths of them singletons. These data were also reused for a study on human thymus T cells.

The sample comprised thymocytes. These receptors were collected from a boy less than two years old with a congenital heart defect. CDR3s include the opening cysteine and the closing phenylalanine or tryptophan. A D gene is named only where the DNA matches it firmly. Rows may omit the clone size; those that give it use once, few, many or a size class.

d_call: -
clone_size: -
v_call: TRBV28
j_call: TRBJ2-7
cdr3_aa: CASSPKDWPLEQYF
cdr3_nt: TGTGCCAGCAGTCCGAAGGACTGGCCCCTCGAGCAGTACTTC

d_call: TRBD2
clone_size: -
v_call: TRBV4-3
j_call: TRBJ2-5
cdr3_aa: CASSPEREDGGQETQYF
cdr3_nt: TGCGCCAGCAGCCCCGAGCGGGAGGATGGAGGGCAAGAGACCCAGTACTTC

d_call: -
clone_size: few
v_call: TRBV11-2
j_call: TRBJ2-7
cdr3_aa: CASSLAGEGYPPEQYF
cdr3_nt: TGTGCCAGCAGCTTAGCGGGAGAGGGGTACCCACCCGAGCAGTACTTC

d_call: TRBD2
clone_size: -
v_call: TRBV6-6
j_call: TRBJ2-1
cdr3_aa: CASRNWTSGRTDEQFF
cdr3_nt: TGTGCCAGCAGAAATTGGACTAGCGGGAGAACCGATGAGCAGTTCTTC

d_call: TRBD1
clone_size: -
v_call: TRBV6-6
j_call: TRBJ1-4
cdr3_aa: CASSRQGVDNEKLFF
cdr3_nt: TGTGCCAGCAGCCGACAGGGAGTGGATAATGAAAAACTGTTTTTT

d_call: TRBD1
clone_size: -
v_call: TRBV28
j_call: TRBJ2-1
cdr3_aa: CASGTGLF
cdr3_nt: TGTGCCAGCGGGACAGGGCTCTTC

d_call: TRBD2
clone_size: -
v_call: TRBV11-2
j_call: TRBJ2-3
cdr3_aa: CASSSDWTSLDTQYF
cdr3_nt: TGTGCCAGCAGCTCTGACTGGACTAGCCTAGATACGCAGTATTTT

d_call: -
clone_size: -
v_call: TRBV15
j_call: TRBJ2-7
cdr3_aa: CATSKKPGHPYEQYF
cdr3_nt: TGTGCCACCAGCAAAAAACCGGGTCACCCCTACGAGCAGTACTTC

d_call: TRBD1
clone_size: few
v_call: TRBV14
j_call: TRBJ2-7
cdr3_aa: CASSQGALGQGSGEQYF
cdr3_nt: TGTGCCAGCAGCCAAGGCGCTTTGGGACAGGGGTCGGGCGAGCAGTACTTC

d_call: TRBD2
clone_size: -
v_call: TRBV6-6
j_call: TRBJ2-7
cdr3_aa: CASSSPGLAGPYEQYF
cdr3_nt: TGTGCCAGCAGTTCCCCGGGACTAGCGGGTCCCTACGAGCAGTACTTC

d_call: TRBD2
clone_size: -
v_call: TRBV27
j_call: TRBJ2-1
cdr3_aa: CASSSTGRAYEQFF
cdr3_nt: TGTGCCAGCAGTTCAACCGGGAGGGCCTATGAGCAGTTCTTC

d_call: TRBD1
clone_size: -
v_call: TRBV5-1
j_call: TRBJ2-1
cdr3_aa: CASSTPTGNEQFF
cdr3_nt: TGCGCCAGCAGCACACCGACAGGGAATGAGCAGTTCTTC

d_call: -
clone_size: -
v_call: TRBV7-7
j_call: TRBJ2-5
cdr3_aa: CASSLPGEAQYF
cdr3_nt: TGTGCCAGCAGCTTACCAGGGGAAGCCCAGTACTTC

d_call: TRBD2
clone_size: few
v_call: TRBV5-4
j_call: TRBJ2-5
cdr3_aa: CASSLSRGGGQTQYF
cdr3_nt: TGTGCCAGCAGCTTATCTCGCGGCGGGGGTCAGACCCAGTACTTC

d_call: TRBD2
clone_size: -
v_call: TRBV28
j_call: TRBJ2-1
cdr3_aa: CASSSRLAVNEQFF
cdr3_nt: TGTGCCAGCAGCTCAAGACTAGCGGTGAATGAGCAGTTCTTC

d_call: TRBD1
clone_size: -
v_call: TRBV25-1
j_call: TRBJ2-7
cdr3_aa: CASSQGQGFSSYEQYF
cdr3_nt: TGTGCCAGCAGTCAAGGACAGGGATTTAGCTCCTACGAGCAGTACTTC

d_call: TRBD2
clone_size: -
v_call: TRBV19
j_call: TRBJ2-7
cdr3_aa: CASSIGPGGPYEQYF
cdr3_nt: TGTGCCAGTAGTATAGGTCCGGGAGGGCCCTACGAGCAGTACTTC

d_call: TRBD2
clone_size: -
v_call: TRBV14
j_call: TRBJ2-1
cdr3_aa: CASSQRGLAGVKNEQFF
cdr3_nt: TGTGCCAGCAGCCAACGGGGACTAGCGGGAGTGAAGAATGAGCAGTTCTTC

d_call: TRBD2
clone_size: -
v_call: TRBV10-3
j_call: TRBJ2-3
cdr3_aa: CAISDRLAGDRTDTQYF
cdr3_nt: TGTGCCATCAGTGATCGGTTAGCGGGAGACCGCACAGATACGCAGTATTTT

d_call: TRBD2
clone_size: -
v_call: TRBV27
j_call: TRBJ2-7
cdr3_aa: CASSLTTSGSSYEQYF
cdr3_nt: TGTGCCAGCAGTTTAACGACTAGCGGGTCATCCTACGAGCAGTACTTC

d_call: TRBD1
clone_size: -
v_call: TRBV5-6
j_call: TRBJ1-2
cdr3_aa: CASSPPGTGTNYGYTF
cdr3_nt: TGTGCCAGCAGCCCCCCCGGGACAGGGACTAACTATGGCTACACCTTC

d_call: -
clone_size: -
v_call: TRBV28
j_call: TRBJ2-7
cdr3_aa: CASTLPGLPGDEQYF
cdr3_nt: TGTGCCAGCACCCTCCCCGGACTCCCTGGGGACGAGCAGTACTTC

d_call: TRBD2
clone_size: once
v_call: TRBV15
j_call: TRBJ2-1
cdr3_aa: CATSRGPGGPRGEQFF
cdr3_nt: TGTGCCACCAGCAGAGGACCGGGAGGGCCGAGGGGTGAGCAGTTCTTC

d_call: TRBD1
clone_size: -
v_call: TRBV14
j_call: TRBJ2-1
cdr3_aa: CASSGATDRGRNEQFF
cdr3_nt: TGTGCCAGCAGCGGAGCCACGGACAGGGGGCGGAATGAGCAGTTCTTC

d_call: -
clone_size: -
v_call: TRBV6-1
j_call: TRBJ2-2
cdr3_aa: CASSEAGLSPGELFF
cdr3_nt: TGTGCCAGCAGTGAAGCGGGCTTGTCCCCCGGGGAGCTGTTTTTT

d_call: TRBD1
clone_size: -
v_call: TRBV15
j_call: TRBJ1-1
cdr3_aa: CATSSESPGQGAELAEAFF
cdr3_nt: TGTGCCACCAGCAGTGAATCACCGGGACAGGGGGCTGAGTTGGCTGAAGCTTTCTTT

d_call: -
clone_size: -
v_call: TRBV27
j_call: TRBJ2-7
cdr3_aa: CASSSNGDEQYF
cdr3_nt: TGTGCCAGCAGCTCAAACGGGGACGAGCAGTACTTC

d_call: TRBD2
clone_size: -
v_call: TRBV19
j_call: TRBJ2-1
cdr3_aa: CASSVEREQRNEQFF
cdr3_nt: TGTGCCAGTAGTGTCGAGCGGGAGCAGAGGAATGAGCAGTTCTTC

d_call: TRBD2
clone_size: -
v_call: TRBV5-1
j_call: TRBJ2-2
cdr3_aa: CASSLLGLAGGANTGELFF
cdr3_nt: TGCGCCAGCAGCTTACTCGGACTAGCGGGAGGAGCGAACACCGGGGAGCTGTTTTTT

d_call: -
clone_size: -
v_call: TRBV6-1
j_call: TRBJ1-3
cdr3_aa: CASSQGSSGNTIYF
cdr3_nt: TGTGCCAGCAGCCAGGGATCATCTGGAAACACCATATATTTT

d_call: -
clone_size: -
v_call: TRBV7-3
j_call: TRBJ2-3
cdr3_aa: CASGATILLETDTQYF
cdr3_nt: TGTGCCAGCGGGGCTACTATTTTGCTAGAGACAGATACGCAGTATTTT

d_call: -
clone_size: -
v_call: TRBV10-1
j_call: TRBJ1-4
cdr3_aa: CASSEKWPPGTNEKLFF
cdr3_nt: TGCGCCAGCAGTGAGAAATGGCCGCCAGGGACTAATGAAAAACTGTTTTTT

d_call: TRBD1
clone_size: -
v_call: TRBV9
j_call: TRBJ1-1
cdr3_aa: CASSVWDRGLNTEAFF
cdr3_nt: TGTGCCAGCAGCGTCTGGGACAGGGGGCTTAACACTGAAGCTTTCTTT

d_call: TRBD2
clone_size: -
v_call: TRBV5-1
j_call: TRBJ2-1
cdr3_aa: CASSLGVAGTYNEQFF
cdr3_nt: TGCGCCAGCAGCTTGGGGGTAGCGGGAACCTACAATGAGCAGTTCTTC

d_call: -
clone_size: -
v_call: TRBV5-1
j_call: TRBJ2-3
cdr3_aa: CASSSTQEVPDTQYF
cdr3_nt: TGCGCCAGCAGCTCGACCCAGGAGGTCCCAGATACGCAGTATTTT

d_call: -
clone_size: -
v_call: TRBV5-1
j_call: TRBJ2-7
cdr3_aa: CASSLVLRGSEQYF
cdr3_nt: TGCGCCAGCAGCTTGGTCCTCCGAGGGAGCGAGCAGTACTTC

d_call: TRBD2
clone_size: -
v_call: TRBV27
j_call: TRBJ2-5
cdr3_aa: CASSPPGRVGGETQYF
cdr3_nt: TGTGCCAGCAGTCCTCCCGGGAGGGTTGGTGGAGAGACCCAGTACTTC

d_call: TRBD1
clone_size: -
v_call: TRBV27
j_call: TRBJ1-4
cdr3_aa: CASSTQTGSSSGDNEKLFF
cdr3_nt: TGTGCCAGCAGCACTCAGACAGGGAGCAGCTCCGGGGACAATGAAAAACTGTTTTTT

d_call: TRBD1
clone_size: -
v_call: TRBV28
j_call: TRBJ1-5
cdr3_aa: CASSFWRRPQGAVF
cdr3_nt: TGTGCCAGCAGTTTTTGGCGGAGACCTCAGGGGGCTGTTTTT

d_call: TRBD2
clone_size: -
v_call: TRBV7-2
j_call: TRBJ2-7
cdr3_aa: CASSLTSGTSFSYEQYF
cdr3_nt: TGTGCCAGCAGCCTAACTAGCGGGACTTCCTTCTCCTACGAGCAGTACTTC

d_call: TRBD1
clone_size: -
v_call: TRBV5-5
j_call: TRBJ2-7
cdr3_aa: CASSSRYTTGAAYEQYF
cdr3_nt: TGTGCCAGCAGCTCCCGATATACAACAGGGGCCGCGTACGAGCAGTACTTC

d_call: -
clone_size: few
v_call: TRBV5-6
j_call: TRBJ2-7
cdr3_aa: CASSLGARSSYEQYF
cdr3_nt: TGTGCCAGCAGCTTGGGCGCGAGGAGCTCCTACGAGCAGTACTTC

d_call: TRBD2
clone_size: -
v_call: TRBV4-3
j_call: TRBJ2-2
cdr3_aa: CASSQVRLPGRAGTGELFF
cdr3_nt: TGCGCCAGCAGCCAAGTACGGCTGCCCGGGAGGGCCGGCACCGGGGAGCTGTTTTTT

d_call: -
clone_size: -
v_call: TRBV27
j_call: TRBJ2-1
cdr3_aa: CASSAVKPSDDNEQFF
cdr3_nt: TGTGCCAGCAGTGCTGTGAAGCCTAGTGACGACAATGAGCAGTTCTTC

d_call: TRBD1
clone_size: once
v_call: TRBV4-3
j_call: TRBJ2-3
cdr3_aa: CASSLRGQGVDTQYF
cdr3_nt: TGCGCCAGCAGCCTCCGAGGACAGGGGGTAGATACGCAGTATTTT

d_call: -
clone_size: -
v_call: TRBV28
j_call: TRBJ2-4
cdr3_aa: CASTVAGFTNIQYF
cdr3_nt: TGTGCCAGCACCGTCGCAGGGTTTACAAACATTCAGTACTTC

d_call: TRBD2
clone_size: -
v_call: TRBV15
j_call: TRBJ2-3
cdr3_aa: CATYSGRGTDTQYF
cdr3_nt: TGTGCCACCTACAGCGGGAGAGGGACAGATACGCAGTATTTT

d_call: -
clone_size: -
v_call: TRBV4-2
j_call: TRBJ2-1
cdr3_aa: CASSQEGGWSYNEQFF
cdr3_nt: TGTGCCAGCAGCCAAGAGGGCGGGTGGTCCTACAATGAGCAGTTCTTC

d_call: -
clone_size: -
v_call: TRBV11-2
j_call: TRBJ2-1
cdr3_aa: CASSLAGAGSSYNEQFF
cdr3_nt: TGTGCCAGCAGCTTAGCGGGAGCGGGTAGCTCCTACAATGAGCAGTTCTTC

d_call: -
clone_size: -
v_call: TRBV6-5
j_call: TRBJ1-1
cdr3_aa: CASSRNLPTGTAFF
cdr3_nt: TGTGCCAGCAGTCGAAATCTACCGACAGGTACAGCTTTCTTT

d_call: -
clone_size: -
v_call: TRBV4-3
j_call: TRBJ2-2
cdr3_aa: CASSRRPGHSNTGELFF
cdr3_nt: TGCGCCAGCAGCCGCCGGCCGGGACATTCGAACACCGGGGAGCTGTTTTTT

d_call: -
clone_size: -
v_call: TRBV2
j_call: TRBJ2-5
cdr3_aa: CASSENWAGQYF
cdr3_nt: TGTGCCAGCAGTGAAAATTGGGCGGGCCAGTACTTC

d_call: -
clone_size: -
v_call: TRBV7-2
j_call: TRBJ1-1
cdr3_aa: CASSSQGGANTEAFF
cdr3_nt: TGTGCCAGCAGCTCCCAGGGAGGGGCGAACACTGAAGCTTTCTTT

d_call: TRBD1
clone_size: -
v_call: TRBV5-6
j_call: TRBJ2-7
cdr3_aa: CASSLGGGNSYEQYF
cdr3_nt: TGTGCCAGCAGCTTGGGAGGGGGCAACTCCTACGAGCAGTACTTC

d_call: -
clone_size: -
v_call: TRBV2
j_call: TRBJ2-7
cdr3_aa: CASPPGFATYEQYF
cdr3_nt: TGTGCCAGCCCCCCGGGGTTCGCGACCTACGAGCAGTACTTC